A single sample gave rise to the 25 T cell receptor beta chains below, sequenced in a study of cytomegalovirus exposure and HLA in healthy donors. The PCR used 60 Vbeta and 13 Jbeta primers. Using immunoSEQ multiplex PCR, the repertoire was profiled, and TCRdb retains in-frame clones only, with some absent. The data show 90,000 to 140,000 clones, over 70% seen once. Sequenced sample: PBMCs. Receptors originate from a man aged 25-40 years in good health and CMV-seronegative.

This sequence joins TRBV7-2 and TRBJ1-2; D unresolved. The V end was cut by 5 bases, the J end by 5 bases, with 15 bases between. CDR1 and CDR2 from the germline V gene are SGHTA and FQGNSA. The CDR3 loop spans 14 amino acids. CDR3 DNA sequence: TGTGCCAGCAGCCCATCCACGGTCTTATATGGCTACACCTTC. This sequence encodes CASSPSTVLYGYTF.

This chain links TRBV6-1 with TRBJ2-3; 8 positions match TRBD1. J lost 4 bases, V lost 10 bases, and 10 bases had no gene match. The CDR3 runs to 14 residues. Germline loops: CDR1 MNHNS, CDR2 SASEGT. The CDR3 is CATQQDRVADTQYF. CDR3 coding DNA: TGTGCCACACAACAGGACAGGGTGGCAGATACGCAGTATTTT.

CDR3: CAWSVQIGENEKLFF. The CDR3 DNA reads TGTGCCTGGAGTGTACAGATAGGGGAAAATGAAAAACTGTTTTTT. The chain has TRBV30 and TRBJ1-4; tentative D call: TRBD1 (5 bases). This CDR3 comprises 15 residues. The ends were cut back, 0 bases at V and 5 bases at J, with 13 bases in the middle. Germline assignment: CDR1 GTSNPN and CDR2 SVGIG (reference sequence). Variable domain in full (rest from reference TRBV30 and TRBJ1-4): SQTIHQWPATLVQPVGSPLSLECTVEGTSNPNLYWYRQAAGRGLQLLFYSVGIGQISSEVPQNLSASRPQDRQFILSSKKLLLSDSGFYLCAWSVQIGENEKLFFGSGTQLSVL.

The chain links TRBV19 to TRBJ1-2, with D unclear. CDR1 and CDR2 from the germline V gene are LNHDA and SQIVND (reference sequence). The ends were cut back, 9 bases at V and 8 bases at J, with 13 bases in the middle. The CDR3 spans 11 residues. The CDR3 region has the DNA TGTGCCAGCAGAACCTTACAGGGCTACACCTTC. The encoded protein is CASRTLQGYTF.

The V call is TRBV18, the J call TRBJ1-5, with 8 bases lining up with TRBD1. The V segment lost 4 bases and the J segment 4 bases; nucleotides outside the gene matches: 6. The V gene's germline CDR1 is KGHSH and CDR2 LQKENI. The CDR3 consists of 15 residues. The CDR3 here is CASSLGQGLNQPQHF. In DNA, the CDR3 is TGTGCCAGCTCACTCGGACAGGGCCTAAATCAGCCCCAGCATTTT.

The chain recombines TRBV4-3 with TRBJ1-4; 12 bases line up with TRBD1. Germline CDR1 is LGHNA and CDR2 is YSLEER. Germline trimming cut 0 bases from V and 4 bases from J; bases unmatched to any gene: 9. The CDR3 loop spans 19 amino acids. Here the CDR3 DNA reads TGCGCCAGCAGCCAAGAGTGGGGGACAGGGGGCGGTAGTAATGAAAAACTGTTTTTT. Protein sequence: CASSQEWGTGGGSNEKLFF.

The rearrangement uses TRBV29-1 and TRBJ2-7; weak D call: TRBD1 (7 bases). The CDR3 covers 15 residues. V shed 0 bases and J shed 4 bases, with 16 bases lying between them. CDR1 is SQVTM, CDR2 ANQGSEA, per germline. CDR3 sequence: CSVEDRRGQRYEQYF. The CDR3 nucleotides read TGCAGCGTTGAAGATCGGAGGGGGCAAAGATACGAGCAGTACTTC.

Note on this clone: Germline and junction disagree at one end, which may indicate a read error. The rearrangement uses TRBV19 and TRBJ2-2, with D unclear. The germline V gene encodes CDR1 LNHDA and CDR2 SQIVND (reference sequence). The CDR3 covers 15 residues. The CDR3 reads CASSIGQAGTGELFF. In DNA, the CDR3 is TGTGCCAGTAGCATAGGGCAGGCCGGCACCGGGGAGCTGTTTTTT.

The gene calls are TRBV5-1 and TRBJ2-7, with 7 bases aligning to TRBD1. Trimming removed 2 bases from V and 0 bases from J; junction bases left unmatched: 5. There are 15 residues in the CDR3. CDR1 and CDR2 (germline): SGHRS, YFSETQ. The DNA of the CDR3 is TGCGCCAGCAGCTTTAGACAGGGCCCCTCCTACGAGCAGTACTTC. Its translation is CASSFRQGPSYEQYF.

CDR3 protein: CASSRRDRGYGYTF. CDR3 nucleotide sequence: TGTGCCAGCAGTCGCCGGGACAGGGGCTATGGCTACACCTTC. This chain joins TRBV6-5 and TRBJ1-2, with 10 positions matching TRBD1. This CDR3 spans 14 amino acids. With V trimmed by 5 bases and J by 4 bases, 4 bases remained unmatched. CDR1 is MNHEY and CDR2 is SVGAGI in the germline V gene.

The DNA of the CDR3 is TGCGCCAGCAGCTCCCTAGGTGCCGACTCTGGAAACACCATATATTTT. It specifies CASSSLGADSGNTIYF. The chain couples TRBV5-1 to TRBJ1-3; D unclear. This CDR3 contains 16 residues. Trimming took off 3 bases at V and 0 bases at J, with 13 bases between the two ends. Germline assignment: CDR1 SGHRS and CDR2 YFSETQ.

The CDR3 loop reads CASSEGIRGQSPLHF. The CDR3 nucleotides read TGTGCCAGCAGTGAAGGGATCAGGGGGCAATCACCCCTCCACTTT. The chain employs TRBV6-1 and TRBJ1-6, with 8 bases matching TRBD1. Trimming took 1 base from V and 10 from J; bases not matched to a gene: 6. Germline values: CDR1 MNHNS, CDR2 SASEGT. The CDR3 is made up of 15 amino acids.

J is TRBJ2-5 and V is TRBV2, with TRBD1 matching 8 bases. Looked up from germline, CDR1 is SNHLY and CDR2 is FYNNEI. V lost 2 bases and J lost 5; bases outside the gene matches: 13. The CDR3 contains 17 residues. CDR3 region: CASSEPTTTGVKETQYF. The CDR3 region has the DNA TGTGCCAGCAGTGAACCGACGACGACAGGGGTCAAGGAGACCCAGTACTTC.

The chain joins TRBV14 to TRBJ1-2; D may be TRBD1 (5 bases). V lost 1 base and J 2 bases, leaving 5 bases between the germline ends. This CDR3 has 13 residues. Germline CDR1 reads SGHDN; CDR2 reads FVKESK. The CDR3 coding sequence is TGTGCCAGCAGCCAAGGACAGAACTATGGCTACACCTTC. Translation gives CASSQGQNYGYTF.

The chain is built from TRBV10-2 and TRBJ2-3; perhaps TRBD2 as D (6 bases). Trimming stripped 0 bases from V and 4 bases from J, with 8 bases between. Germline V gene sequence: CDR1 WSHSY, CDR2 SAAADI. The CDR3 extends over 14 amino acids. CDR3 sequence reads: CASSESGRSDTQYF. The CDR3 DNA reads TGCGCCAGCAGTGAGTCGGGGAGGTCAGATACGCAGTATTTT.

The chain joins TRBV29-1 to TRBJ1-2; unclear D gene. The CDR3 covers 14 residues. Trimming took 0 bases from V and 4 from J, leaving 12 bases between them. The germline gives CDR1 SQVTM, CDR2 ANQGSEA. The CDR3 sequence is CSVEDPGIPYGYTF. The CDR3 nucleotides read TGCAGCGTTGAAGACCCGGGGATTCCCTATGGCTACACCTTC.

This chain links TRBV6-1 with TRBJ2-5; 10 positions agree with TRBD2. This CDR3 region has 13 residues. Per germline, CDR1 MNHNS and CDR2 SASEGT. V gave up 6 bases and J gave up 5 bases; unmatched junction bases: 3. As DNA, the CDR3 is TGTGCCAGCAGAGCGGGGGGGCGGGAGACCCAGTACTTC. This sequence encodes CASRAGGRETQYF.

The rearrangement links TRBV28 to TRBJ2-1, with 8 bases matching TRBD2. Germline V gene sequence: CDR1 MDHEN, CDR2 SYDVKM. The V gene end was trimmed by 5 bases and the J gene end by 8 bases; junction bases not matched to a gene: 11. There are 15 residues in the CDR3. The chain's CDR3 is CASSPPGRAYDEQFF. In DNA form, the CDR3 reads TGTGCCAGCAGTCCACCCGGGAGGGCTTACGATGAGCAGTTCTTC.

This clone was counted at least ten times. The J gene is TRBJ2-7, the V gene TRBV5-4, with 7 bases identical to TRBD1. This CDR3 has 13 residues. The trim removed 2 bases at V and 7 bases at J, leaving 6 bases unmatched. Germline lookup yields CDR1 SGHNT and CDR2 YYREEE (reference sequence). The CDR3 protein is CASSFSLQGEQYF. CDR3 sequence (DNA): TGTGCCAGCAGCTTCTCCTTACAGGGGGAGCAGTACTTC.

The count of this clone is one. The rearrangement links TRBV4-1 to TRBJ2-3; no clear D gene. The CDR3 is made up of 15 amino acids. The germline CDR1 and CDR2 sequences are MGHRA and YSYEKL. V was shortened by 0 bases and J by 2 bases, with 9 bases between the two germline ends. CDR3 sequence reads: CASSQELADTDTQYF. In DNA form, the CDR3 reads TGCGCCAGCAGCCAAGAACTCGCGGACACAGATACGCAGTATTTT.

The gene calls are TRBV18 and TRBJ2-1, with D maybe TRBD2 (5 bases). Germline loops: CDR1 KGHSH, CDR2 LQKENI. CDR3 length: 15 amino acids. The V end was cut by 3 bases, the J end by 7 bases, with 16 bases between. CDR3 residues: CASSPGLSSGNEQFF. The DNA for the CDR3 is TGTGCCAGCTCACCCGGACTTAGCTCTGGGAATGAGCAGTTCTTC.

The J gene is TRBJ1-5, the V gene TRBV9; 7 bases map to TRBD1. Per germline, CDR1 SGDLS and CDR2 YYNGEE. With 3 bases clipped from V and 5 bases from J, the junction kept 5 bases outside the gene matches. The CDR3 extends over 14 amino acids. The CDR3: CASSAGDSYQPQHF. The CDR3 nucleotides are TGTGCCAGCAGCGCCGGGGACAGCTATCAGCCCCAGCATTTT.

V and J are TRBV7-6 and TRBJ2-7; 7 bases match TRBD1. CDR3 size: 12 residues. Germline-derived CDR1 and CDR2 are SGHVS and FNYEAQ. V gave up 4 bases and J gave up 5 bases; unmatched junction bases: 2. The CDR3 nucleotides are TGTGCCAGCAGCTCGGACAGGAACGAGCAGTACTTC. Translation gives CASSSDRNEQYF.

This chain joins TRBV5-1 and TRBJ2-3; no clear D. Germline V gives CDR1 SGHRS, CDR2 YFSETQ. This CDR3 spans 14 amino acids. The V end lost 1 base, the J end lost 1 base, and 7 bases lay between the germline ends. The CDR3 reads CASSLNAGTDTQYF. In DNA, the CDR3 is TGCGCCAGCAGCTTGAACGCGGGCACAGATACGCAGTATTTT.

The chain couples TRBV7-6 to TRBJ2-5; tentatively, D is TRBD2 (5 bases). Looked up from germline, CDR1 is SGHVS and CDR2 is FNYEAQ. V was shortened by 6 bases and J by 5 bases, with 13 bases between the two germline ends. The CDR3 length is 13 residues. The CDR3 nucleotides read TGTGCCAGCAGTACTCTAGCTTCTGAGACCCAGTACTTC. Encoded protein: CASSTLASETQYF. The full variable domain, in which reference TRBV7-6 and TRBJ2-5 provide the parts outside the CDR3, is GAGVSQSPRYKVTKRGQDVALRCDPISGHVSLYWYRQALGQGPEFLTYFNYEAQQDKSGLPNDRFSAERPEGSISTLTIQRTEQRDSAMYRCASSTLASETQYFGPGTRLLVL.